The 24 T cell receptor beta chains below come from one sample, sequenced in a study of type 1 regulatory T cells. TCRdb analysed the reads with MiXCR anew, one entry per CDR3 protein. The sample gives 20,000 or so distinct CDR3 sequences, around half of which show up once; 4.5% to 5.5% is in the top ten. Which antigens these TCRs recognize remains unknown. Material for sequencing was cultured T cells, either the whole culture or a sorted T cell fraction (not recorded which). These receptor sequences come from a human donor in good health.

The chain combines TRBV20-1 with TRBJ2-1; 12 bases agree with TRBD2. V gave up 6 bases and J gave up 8 bases; unmatched junction bases: 11. Germline V gene data show CDR1 as DFQATT and CDR2 as SNEGSKA (reference sequence). This CDR3 has 15 amino acids. CDR3 region: CSAPPSGGVSYEQFF. In DNA form, the CDR3 reads TGCAGTGCACCACCTAGCGGGGGGGTGTCCTATGAGCAGTTCTTC.

The CDR3, as DNA: TGTGCCAGCAGCTTACTTCGTATAGCGGGGGGCACAGATACGCAGTATTTT. It specifies CASSLLRIAGGTDTQYF. The genes are TRBV7-8 and TRBJ2-3; TRBD2 matches 9 bases. Per the germline V gene, CDR1 is SGHVS and CDR2 is FQNEAQ. V was pared by 2 bases and J by 1 base, with 7 bases of the junction left unmatched. The CDR3 spans 17 residues.

This clonotype was picked up a small number of times. The J gene is TRBJ2-7, the V gene TRBV7-2; D possibly corresponds to TRBD2 (6 bases). CDR1 is SGHTA and CDR2 is FQGNSA in the germline V gene. This CDR3 has 15 residues. V lost 1 base to trimming and J lost 4 bases, with 14 bases between them. CDR3 amino acids: CASSLGRGPGYEQYF. The CDR3 DNA follows: TGTGCCAGCAGCTTAGGGCGGGGACCCGGTTACGAGCAGTACTTC.

There are a few counts of this clonotype. The CDR3, as DNA: TGCAGTGCTACAGGGACAGGAAAAAACATTCAGTACTTC. It specifies CSATGTGKNIQYF. The chain carries TRBV20-1 and TRBJ2-4; TRBD1 matches 8 bases. V lost 4 bases, J lost 4 bases, and 3 bases stayed unmatched. The CDR3 spans 13 residues. Germline CDR1 reads DFQATT; CDR2 reads SNEGSKA (reference sequence).

The chain combines TRBV2 with TRBJ2-1, with 10 nucleotides matching TRBD2. The germline gives CDR1 SNHLY, CDR2 FYNNEI. The CDR3 has 14 amino acids. V dropped 5 bases and J dropped 9; count of bases not matched to a gene: 7. Here the CDR3 reads CASSTSGAFTEQFF. The CDR3 nucleotides are TGTGCCAGCAGTACTAGCGGGGCATTCACTGAGCAGTTCTTC.

Relative to its sample, this clonotype is medium-sized. The rearrangement uses TRBV18 and TRBJ2-7, with D perhaps TRBD2 (5 bases). With 3 bases removed from V and 6 bases from J, the gap between germline ends came to 12 bases. This CDR3 has 13 residues. Germline V CDR1 and CDR2: KGHSH, LQKENI. This chain's CDR3 is CASSPTSKVEQYF. The CDR3 DNA follows: TGTGCCAGCTCACCTACTAGTAAGGTCGAGCAGTACTTC.

V gene TRBV5-1 combines with J gene TRBJ2-7; no firm D call. The V end lost 1 base, the J end lost 1 base, and 12 bases lay between the germline ends. There are 15 residues in the CDR3. Germline V gives CDR1 SGHRS, CDR2 YFSETQ. In DNA form, the CDR3 reads TGCGCCAGCAGCTTGAAGCCCTCCCCTTCCTACGAGCAGTACTTC. It specifies CASSLKPSPSYEQYF.

V and J are TRBV12-3 or TRBV12-4 and TRBJ1-5; tentative D call: TRBD1 (5 bases). Trimming removed 5 bases at V and 2 bases at J, with 7 bases between. CDR3 length equals 13 residues. CDR3 region: CASSIQGNQPQHF. For the CDR3, the DNA is TGTGCCAGCAGTATACAGGGCAATCAGCCCCAGCATTTT.

This clonotype was picked up a small number of times. The rearrangement links TRBV20-1 to TRBJ1-3; no definite D call. Trimming shortened V by 5 bases and J by 0 bases, and 11 bases separated the two germline ends. Germline CDR1 DFQATT, CDR2 SNEGSKA (reference sequence). The length of the CDR3 is 14 residues. CDR3 in DNA: TGCAGTGCTCCGACGGGAGACTCTGGAAACACCATATATTTT. Its translation: CSAPTGDSGNTIYF.

The chain couples TRBV12-3 or TRBV12-4 to TRBJ2-5; 11 bases map to TRBD2. The CDR3 runs 17 residues. Losses at the gene ends were 5 bases for V and 3 bases for J; bases not matched to a gene: 11. CDR3 sequence: CASSQIAGGIPKETQYF. CDR3 DNA sequence: TGTGCCAGCAGTCAGATAGCGGGGGGGATACCGAAAGAGACCCAGTACTTC.

By share, this clonotype ranks as medium-sized. The chain uses TRBV5-1 and TRBJ2-7, with 12 bases matching TRBD2. V shed 4 bases, J shed 2 bases, and the junction held 7 bases outside the gene matches. The germline gives CDR1 SGHRS, CDR2 YFSETQ. The CDR3 covers 16 residues. The CDR3: CASSPSLAGGPYEQYF. The CDR3 region has the DNA TGCGCCAGCAGCCCCAGTCTAGCGGGGGGGCCCTACGAGCAGTACTTC.

Regarding this clonotype: Just one base apart from a much larger clone, this may be a read error. The V and J genes are TRBV7-3 and TRBJ2-3; tentatively, D is TRBD2 (7 bases). The germline CDR1 and CDR2 sequences are SGHTA and FQGTGA. CDR3 length: 14 amino acids. The CDR3 sequence: CASSLGGARDAQYF. DNA of the CDR3: TGTGCCAGCAGCTTAGGGGGGGCCCGAGATGCGCAGTATTTT.

Details on this clonotype: Germline and junction disagree at one end, which may indicate a read error. The chain combines TRBV6-1 with TRBJ2-7, with D possibly matching TRBD1 (8 bases). The CDR3 length is 12 residues. Germline V gives CDR1 MNHNS, CDR2 SASEGT. CDR3 sequence (DNA): TGTGCCAGCGGTTGGCGACAGGGGACTAAGCACTTC. Translation gives CASGWRQGTKHF.

The chain has TRBV5-5 and TRBJ1-1, with a tentative D call TRBD1 (6 bases). The CDR3 is made up of 14 amino acids. CDR1 and CDR2 (germline): SGHKS, YYEKEE (reference sequence). V was clipped by 1 base and J by 7 bases, with 14 bases between them. CDR3 residues: CASSLRDIGYEAFF. Here the CDR3 DNA reads TGTGCCAGCAGCTTGAGGGACATCGGTTATGAAGCTTTCTTT.

The chain carries TRBV14 and TRBJ1-2; no firm D call. Germline CDR1 reads SGHDN; CDR2 reads FVKESK. Trimming pared 0 bases from V and 8 bases from J, leaving 13 bases between. CDR3 length: 14 residues. The CDR3 region has the DNA TGTGCCAGCAGCCAAGATTTGGTAGTTGGCGGCTACACCTTC. Protein product: CASSQDLVVGGYTF.

This clonotype was counted only a few times. This chain links TRBV2 with TRBJ2-2, with D uncertain. Germline values: CDR1 SNHLY, CDR2 FYNNEI. There are 13 residues in the CDR3. Trimming removed 6 bases at V and 5 bases at J, with 10 bases between. CDR3 in amino acids: CASRERRTGELFF. The CDR3 coding sequence is TGTGCCAGCAGAGAGAGGCGGACCGGGGAGCTGTTTTTT. Full variable domain (outside the CDR3, taken from reference TRBV2 and TRBJ2-2): EPEVTQTPSHQVTQMGQEVILRCVPISNHLYFYWYRQILGQKVEFLVSFYNNEISEKSEIFDDQFSVERPDGSNFTLKIRSTKLEDSAMYFCASRERRTGELFFGEGSRLTVL.

The chain recombines TRBV6-5 with TRBJ2-3; D could derive from TRBD1 or TRBD2 (5 bases each). This CDR3 region has 15 residues. V was clipped by 1 base and J by 1 base, with 9 bases between them. Germline V gene sequence: CDR1 MNHEY, CDR2 SVGAGI. CDR3 coding DNA: TGTGCCAGCAGTTACTGGGGGTTGCGCACAGATACGCAGTATTTT. Amino acids: CASSYWGLRTDTQYF.

CDR3 bases: TGTGCCAGCAGCCCCAAAAGGGACACCGGGGAGCTGTTTTTT. Its translation: CASSPKRDTGELFF. The gene calls are TRBV7-2 and TRBJ2-2, with D uncertain. Per the germline V gene, CDR1 is SGHTA and CDR2 is FQGNSA. The CDR3 totals 14 residues. With 5 bases removed from V and 3 bases from J, the gap between germline ends came to 10 bases.

The chain couples TRBV6-5 to TRBJ1-1; no clear D. Germline V gene data show CDR1 as MNHEY and CDR2 as SVGAGI. V was cut by 6 bases and J by 1 base, with 9 bases left in between. The CDR3 has 13 residues. CDR3 in DNA: TGTGCCAGCAGGATGACGCAGAACACTGAAGCTTTCTTT. This encodes CASRMTQNTEAFF.

This clonotype counts as medium-sized (0.01 to 0.1%). The chain carries TRBV16 and TRBJ1-2; no firm D call. Germline values: CDR1 KGHSY, CDR2 FQNENV. The CDR3 runs to 15 residues. V was pared by 1 base and J by 4 bases, with 13 bases between. The chain's CDR3 is CASSQYGVLVYGYTF. Here the CDR3 DNA reads TGTGCCAGCAGCCAATATGGGGTTCTTGTCTATGGCTACACCTTC.

This chain links TRBV5-1 with TRBJ2-2; the D call may be TRBD1 or TRBD2 (5 bases each). V was shortened by 7 bases and J by 2 bases, with 15 bases between the two germline ends. Per germline, CDR1 SGHRS and CDR2 YFSETQ. This CDR3 comprises 15 residues. CDR3 DNA sequence: TGCGCCAGCTCGACGGGGCAGCCTAACACCGGGGAGCTGTTTTTT. This sequence encodes CASSTGQPNTGELFF. Together with reference TRBV5-1 and TRBJ2-2, the CDR3 gives the full variable domain: KAGVTQTPRYLIKTRGQQVTLSCSPISGHRSVSWYQQTPGQGLQFLFEYFSETQRNKGNFPGRFSGRQFSNSRSEMNVSTLELGDSALYLCASSTGQPNTGELFFGEGSRLTVL.

Here the CDR3 reads CASRLNYGYTF. As DNA, the CDR3 is TGTGCCAGCAGACTGAACTATGGCTACACCTTC. This chain joins TRBV5-6 and TRBJ1-2, with no clear D. Germline V gene sequence: CDR1 SGHDT, CDR2 YYEEEE. There are 11 residues in the CDR3. The V end was cut by 5 bases, the J end by 2 bases, with 4 bases between.

This clonotype appeared a single time. This chain joins TRBV2 and TRBJ2-3; 8 bases align to TRBD1. The CDR3 is 14 amino acids. V trimming: 8 bases; J trimming: 5 bases; junction bases outside the gene matches: 9. CDR1 and CDR2 from the germline V gene are SNHLY and FYNNEI. The chain's CDR3 is CASCSGGAGDTQYF. The CDR3 bases are TGTGCCAGCTGTTCAGGGGGCGCAGGAGATACGCAGTATTTT.

This clonotype was observed a handful of times. V is TRBV7-7 and J is TRBJ2-5, with 8 bases that match TRBD2. The germline V gene has CDR1 SSHAT and CDR2 FNYEAQ (reference sequence). The CDR3 totals 15 residues. The trim removed 5 bases at V and 4 bases at J, leaving 9 bases unmatched. The CDR3 region is CASSLDGGAGETQYF. Here the CDR3 DNA reads TGTGCCAGCAGCCTGGACGGGGGGGCAGGAGAGACCCAGTACTTC.